This T cell receptor (beta chain) was found in a study of T cell repertoires in aging, cancer and after chemotherapy. Study information: Repeat sampling of healthy donors over several months to years showed clear clonal overlap.

TRB rearrangements spanning V, D and J were amplified using mixed TRB-A/B primers. TCRdb passed the multiplex PCR reads through MiXCR, listing each CDR3 protein once. This table holds about 11,000 distinct CDR3 sequences, roughly a quarter found once. Amplification of TCR beta used genomic DNA extracted from peripheral blood. The V and J ends lost 5 bases and 0 bases, in that order; junction bases with no gene match: 5. CDR3 length equals 15 residues. Germline V CDR1 and CDR2: MNHEY, SMNVEV (reference sequence). This clonotype is medium-sized (0.01 to 0.1%) in the sample. The target antigen is unknown. Whole-study results and caveats: Rebound thymic output was suggested by rising median generation probability during chemotherapy in each cancer cohort.

V and J are TRBV27 and TRBJ2-7, with 9 bases aligning to TRBD2. The sample consisted of blood. The receptor was derived from a human donor in good health. The CDR3: CASSAGGSPSYEQYF. For the CDR3, the DNA is TGTGCCAGCAGTGCGGGAGGGTCACCCTCCTACGAGCAGTACTTC.